Listed below are T cell receptor beta chains from one sample, sequenced in a study of blood T cell repertoires in COVID-19. Libraries were prepared by immunoSEQ multiplex PCR; TCRdb keeps only in-frame clonotypes and omits some of them. The sample records 250,000 or so clones, roughly 85% being singletons. Sequencing used PBMCs or T cells enriched from blood (not recorded which). The source of these receptors is a woman between 45 and 60 years old who had recovered from COVID-19. CDR3s include the opening cysteine and the closing phenylalanine or tryptophan. D genes are given only for firm matches. Expanded clones are given a class, and other clones once, few, many or no size at all.

>TRBV4-2|TRBD1|TRBJ1-3|NA
TGTGCCAGCAGCCGACCGGGACAGGGGGCTGAAAACACCATATATTTT
CASSRPGQGAENTIYF
>TRBV28|NA|TRBJ2-7|NA
TGTGCCAGCACCTTCACGGACTTCCGAGAGCAGTACTTC
CASTFTDFREQYF
>TRBV4-1|TRBD1|TRBJ2-7|few
TGCGCCAGCAGCCAAGCCCTCACCCCCGGGACAGGGGGTAGCGAGCAGTACTTC
CASSQALTPGTGGSEQYF
>TRBV2|TRBD1|TRBJ2-2|once
TGTGCCAGCAGTCCTGAAAGGGCAGGGGGCGCAAGAACCGGGGAGCTGTTTTTT
CASSPERAGGARTGELFF
>TRBV5-1|TRBD1|TRBJ2-5|NA
TGCGCCAGCAGCCCGGACAGGGTGGGGGAGACCCAGTACTTC
CASSPDRVGETQYF
>TRBV7-2|NA|TRBJ2-7|NA
TGTGCCAGCAGCGACTATTACGAGCAGTACTTC
CASSDYYEQYF
>TRBV7-9|TRBD1|TRBJ1-2|few
TGTGCCAGCAGCTTAGCCGCAGGGGGCGAGGGATATGGCTACACCTTC
CASSLAAGGEGYGYTF
>TRBV3-1/TRBV3-2|NA|TRBJ2-1|NA
TGTGCCAGCAGCCATGGGAGTGCCCCGAATGAGCAGTTCTTC
CASSHGSAPNEQFF
>TRBV4-1|NA|TRBJ2-1|NA
TGCGCCAGCAGCCAAGTGGTAGTCAGGGCGGGGAATGAGCAGTTCTTC
CASSQVVVRAGNEQFF
>TRBV9|NA|TRBJ2-3|NA
TGTGCCAGCAGCGTAGATATTAGCGGCAGCCCAGATACGCAGTATTTT
CASSVDISGSPDTQYF
>TRBV7-9|TRBD1|TRBJ2-1|once
TGTGCCAGCAGCCCTGGACAGGTAGGGGACAATGAGCAGTTCTTC
CASSPGQVGDNEQFF
>TRBV11-2|NA|TRBJ2-7|NA
TGTGCCAGCACCCTGACTAGTAACGAGCAGTACTTC
CASTLTSNEQYF
>TRBV14|TRBD2|TRBJ2-1|NA
TGTGCCAGCAGCCAAGTAGCGGGAGTTTTTAGTGAGCAGTTCTTC
CASSQVAGVFSEQFF
>TRBV7-9|TRBD2|TRBJ2-2|NA
TGTGCCAGCAGCTTACCTAGCGGCTACACCGGGGAGCTGTTTTTT
CASSLPSGYTGELFF
>TRBV27|TRBD2|TRBJ2-7|NA
TGTGCCAGCAGTTTTTACCCCGGCGTGGTAGCGGGCACCTACGAGCAGTACTTC
CASSFYPGVVAGTYEQYF
>TRBV5-1|NA|TRBJ2-2|NA
TGCGCCAGCAGCTTGGCTAGGAACACCGGGGAGCTGTTTTTT
CASSLARNTGELFF
>TRBV28|NA|TRBJ2-7|NA
TGTGCCAGCAGTTTGTTACTGACGGCGCCAGGGGAGCAGTACTTC
CASSLLLTAPGEQYF
>TRBV9|NA|TRBJ1-6|NA
TGTGCCAGCAGCGTAGACAGGAGCTCCTATAATTCACCCCTCCACTTT
CASSVDRSSYNSPLHF
>TRBV28|TRBD2|TRBJ2-1|NA
TGTGCCAGCAGCGTCGGACTAGCGGGATGGCTGTTCTTC
CASSVGLAGWLFF
>TRBV10-3|NA|TRBJ2-4|NA
TGTGCCATCAGTGAGTCGTCAGGTGCTAAAAACATTCAGTACTTC
CAISESSGAKNIQYF
>TRBV18|TRBD1|TRBJ1-1|NA
TGTGCCAGCTCACCCGCCACAGGGGGGAGGACTGAAGCTTTCTTT
CASSPATGGRTEAFF
>TRBV6-5|NA|TRBJ1-4|NA
TGTGCCAGCAGTTACTCGTCGGGTGCGGGGGGTGAAAAACTGTTTTTT
CASSYSSGAGGEKLFF